A single sample gave rise to the 26 T cell receptor beta chains below, sequenced in a study of T cell repertoires in cytomegalovirus infection (dated by TCRdb to between 2018 and 2021). These receptors' targets are unknown. The instrument given in TCRdb is Illumina HiSeq 1500. TCRdb reprocessing: public reads trimmed at Q25 with fastp, clones called with MiXCR, in-frame beta chains kept. Every entry covers one CDR3 protein and lists the most common genes and DNA from its rows. The sample contains 100,000 to 150,000 distinct CDR3 sequences, more than 20% of them found a single time. The top ten constitute 30% to 35% of the sample. The sequencing input was PBMCs, sequenced either directly or after in vitro stimulation (not recorded which). These receptors were taken from a human donor in good health (CMV status not recorded). Some clones in this sample may be carry-over from other donors' samples.

This clonotype was counted at least ten times. The chain carries TRBV6-5 and TRBJ1-5; 7 bases align to TRBD1. The germline V gene encodes CDR1 MNHEY and CDR2 SVGAGI. The CDR3 is 16 amino acids. The V and J ends lost 3 bases and 5 bases, in that order; junction bases with no gene match: 10. Written as DNA, the CDR3 is TGTGCCAGCAGTTATTCTTCTACAGGGGACGATCAGCCCCAGCATTTT. Encoded protein: CASSYSSTGDDQPQHF.

This clonotype was seen more than once but under ten times. The rearrangement uses TRBV29-1 and TRBJ1-1; no reliable D call. V was pared by 7 bases and J by 0 bases, with 15 bases between. This CDR3 has 14 amino acids. CDR1 SQVTM and CDR2 ANQGSEA come from the germline V gene. The CDR3 protein is CSDLDKNMNTEAFF. For the CDR3, the DNA is TGCAGCGACCTAGACAAGAACATGAACACTGAAGCTTTCTTT.

This clonotype was recorded many times. This sequence joins TRBV12-3 or TRBV12-4 and TRBJ2-1; TRBD2 agrees at 13 bases. CDR3 length: 15 residues. Trimming at V came to 1 base and at J to 9 bases, leaving 3 bases not matched to a gene. The CDR3 loop reads CASSLVGLAGVEQFF. As DNA, the CDR3 is TGTGCCAGCAGTTTAGTAGGACTAGCGGGAGTTGAGCAGTTCTTC.

V is TRBV20-1 and J is TRBJ2-3; D might be TRBD1 or TRBD2, each matching 5 bases. Germline CDR1 and CDR2: DFQATT and SNEGSKA (reference sequence). The CDR3 extends over 18 amino acids. Trimming took 0 bases from V and 5 from J, leaving 24 bases between them. The CDR3, as DNA: TGCAGTGCTAGAGATGGCCGGGATCGCAGGGTACGTGGAGATACGCAGTATTTT. Its protein product is CSARDGRDRRVRGDTQYF.

This chain uses TRBV5-4 with TRBJ2-3; the D gene is possibly TRBD2 (5 bases). The germline V and J ends were trimmed by 3 bases and 2 bases, with 13 bases remaining between them. This CDR3 is 15 amino acids long. Germline V gene data show CDR1 as SGHNT and CDR2 as YYREEE (reference sequence). The CDR3 is CASSSGSLVTDTQYF. CDR3 bases: TGTGCCAGCAGCTCTGGGAGTCTAGTCACAGATACGCAGTATTTT.

In its sample, this clonotype was seen a few times. This chain links TRBV6-2 or TRBV6-3 with TRBJ2-7; a possible D gene is TRBD1 (6 bases). CDR3 length: 13 amino acids. Germline-derived CDR1 and CDR2 are MNHEY and SVGEGT. The V end was cut by 2 bases, the J end by 5 bases, with 10 bases between. The CDR3 here is CASSYTGSNEQYV. The CDR3 region has the DNA TGTGCCAGCAGTTACACAGGGAGCAACGAGCAGTACGTC.

The CDR3, as DNA: TGTGCCAGCAGCTTACTGCAACCGGGACAGGGAGCCAAAAACATTCAGTACTTC. It specifies CASSLLQPGQGAKNIQYF. This chain joins TRBV7-2 and TRBJ2-4; 9 bases fit TRBD1. The germline CDR1 and CDR2 sequences are SGHTA and FQGNSA. The CDR3 is 18 amino acids. V shed 2 bases and J 0 bases; nucleotides not matched to a gene: 8.

This sequence joins TRBV4-2 and TRBJ2-5; TRBD1 is a possible D gene (6 bases). V dropped 1 base and J dropped 2 bases, with 8 bases sitting between them. The CDR3 is 14 residues long. Germline lookup yields CDR1 LGHNA and CDR2 YNFKEQ. CDR3 amino acids: CASSQGQVQETQYF. The CDR3 nucleotides are TGTGCCAGCAGCCAAGGACAGGTTCAAGAGACCCAGTACTTC.

This clonotype came up many times. The chain is built from TRBV28 and TRBJ2-1, with 8 bases aligning to TRBD2. V lost 6 bases and J lost 0; bases outside the gene matches: 7. The CDR3 is 16 residues long. Germline CDR1 is MDHEN and CDR2 is SYDVKM. CDR3 nucleotides: TGTGCCAGCAGGCGGCGGGGGGCTCGCTCCTACAATGAGCAGTTCTTC. Translation: CASRRRGARSYNEQFF.

This clonotype came up a few times. The CDR3 region has the DNA TGTGCCAGCAGCTTATTAGGGGCAGTTATGAGCTCTGGAAACACCATATATTTT. Translation: CASSLLGAVMSSGNTIYF. The rearrangement links TRBV7-9 to TRBJ1-3; D is perhaps TRBD1 (5 bases). Trimming left V 2 bases short and J 0 bases short, with 17 bases between. The germline gives CDR1 SEHNR, CDR2 FQNEAQ (reference sequence). The CDR3 consists of 18 residues.

This clonotype occurred many times. The chain combines TRBV7-6 with TRBJ2-6; 7 nucleotides agree with TRBD1. The CDR3 loop spans 18 amino acids. Per germline, CDR1 SGHVS and CDR2 FNYEAQ. Trimming removed 5 bases from V and 1 base from J; junction bases left unmatched: 11. In nucleotides, the CDR3 is TGTGCCAGCAGCGTAGGGACAGCCCGTATTTCTGGGGCCAACGTCCTGACTTTC. Its protein product is CASSVGTARISGANVLTF.

The chain joins TRBV6-2 or TRBV6-3 to TRBJ2-7; possibly TRBD2 for D (7 bases). Per germline, CDR1 MNHEY and CDR2 SVGEGT. V lost 3 bases and J lost 2, with 23 bases in between. The CDR3 loop spans 18 amino acids. CDR3 in DNA: TGTGCCAGCAGTTATATCCCTCTTGGGGGGGGCCTAACCTACGAGCAGTACTTC. This sequence encodes CASSYIPLGGGLTYEQYF.

This clonotype was detected many times. This chain uses TRBV6-1 with TRBJ1-3; D uncertain. The V gene's germline CDR1 is MNHNS and CDR2 SASEGT. The length of the CDR3 is 14 residues. Trimming took off 6 bases at V and 4 bases at J, with 13 bases between the two ends. The CDR3 region has the DNA TGTGCCAGCAGGGGGAGTCAGGCCGGAAACACCATATATTTT. Translated: CASRGSQAGNTIYF.

This chain links TRBV6-2 or TRBV6-3 with TRBJ1-5; D is unresolved. Germline CDR1 reads MNHEY; CDR2 reads SVGEGT. The CDR3 sequence is 16 residues long. Trimming stripped 2 bases from V and 7 bases from J, with 18 bases between. The CDR3 nucleotides read TGTGCCAGCAGTTACATGACAAAACCGGTGGGGCAGCCCCAGCATTTT. Translation gives CASSYMTKPVGQPQHF.

This chain uses TRBV6-2 or TRBV6-3 with TRBJ2-7; D is possibly TRBD2 (6 bases). The CDR3 loop spans 15 amino acids. Germline V gives CDR1 MNHEY, CDR2 SVGEGT. The V and J ends lost 2 bases and 5 bases respectively, with 16 bases between them. As DNA, the CDR3 is TGTGCCAGCAGTTACGTGCCGGGAGTTATCAACGAGCAGTACTTC. Translated, it gives CASSYVPGVINEQYF.

This clonotype appeared a few times. This chain links TRBV6-2 or TRBV6-3 with TRBJ2-2; D not resolved. The CDR3 length is 14 residues. Looked up from germline, CDR1 is MNHEY and CDR2 is SVGEGT. V was shortened by 8 bases and J by 0 bases, with 10 bases between the two germline ends. CDR3 sequence: CASRKTTNTGELFF. As DNA, the CDR3 is TGTGCCAGCCGGAAAACAACGAACACCGGGGAGCTGTTTTTT.

V is TRBV7-2 and J is TRBJ2-3, with 7 bases fitting TRBD1. The trim removed 5 bases at V and 6 bases at J, leaving 11 bases unmatched. This CDR3 is built from 15 residues. Germline CDR1 and CDR2: SGHTA and FQGNSA. In nucleotides, the CDR3 is TGTGCCAGCAGCGAGGGACAGACTGTCGGCGATACGCAGTATTTT. It codes for CASSEGQTVGDTQYF.

This rearrangement joins TRBV4-1 to TRBJ2-1, with D maybe TRBD1 (5 bases). Trimming stripped 0 bases from V and 3 bases from J, with 9 bases between. CDR1 and CDR2 from the germline V gene are MGHRA and YSYEKL. CDR3 length equals 15 residues. The CDR3 loop is CASSQDVQDYNEQFF. In DNA, the CDR3 is TGCGCCAGCAGCCAAGACGTACAGGACTACAATGAGCAGTTCTTC.

The chain employs TRBV14 and TRBJ2-2; tentatively, D is TRBD2 (6 bases). CDR1 SGHDN and CDR2 FVKESK come from the germline V gene. The germline V and J ends were trimmed by 7 bases and 5 bases, with 8 bases remaining between them. The CDR3 contains 12 residues. This CDR3 is CASTEGTGELFF. CDR3 DNA sequence: TGTGCCAGCACGGAGGGGACCGGGGAGCTGTTTTTT.

The V call is TRBV7-9, the J call TRBJ2-5, with 8 nucleotides matching TRBD2. J gave up 5 bases and V 5 bases, and 22 bases lay outside the gene matches. Germline loops: CDR1 SEHNR, CDR2 FQNEAQ (reference sequence). The CDR3 runs 19 residues. As DNA, the CDR3 is TGTGCCAGCAGCCTACTTCCCTCCAGAGCGGGAGTGTTAGGGGAGACCCAGTACTTC. Its translation: CASSLLPSRAGVLGETQYF.

In its sample, this clonotype was seen many times. The chain has TRBV7-9 and TRBJ2-5; D remains ambiguous. Germline CDR1 is SEHNR and CDR2 is FQNEAQ (reference sequence). The CDR3 is 13 amino acids. V lost 3 bases and J 4 bases, leaving 9 bases between the germline ends. CDR3 in amino acids: CASSFRGAETQYF. CDR3 DNA sequence: TGTGCCAGCAGCTTCAGAGGCGCAGAGACCCAGTACTTC.

The CDR3 DNA sequence: TGTGCCAGCAGTTTTAGCCGCACTGAAGCTTTCTTT. Translation gives CASSFSRTEAFF. The chain joins TRBV12-3 or TRBV12-4 to TRBJ1-1, with D uncertain. The CDR3 runs to 12 residues. V lost 3 bases to trimming and J lost 4 bases, with 6 bases between them.

The chain has TRBV3-1 and TRBJ2-3; D is possibly TRBD1 (6 bases). This CDR3 contains 16 residues. Germline CDR1 LGHDT, CDR2 YNNKEL (reference sequence). Trimming shortened V by 4 bases and J by 4 bases, and 18 bases separated the two germline ends. CDR3 coding DNA: TGTGCCAGCAGCCGGTGGAAACAGGGATACGCAGATACGCAGTATTTT. The encoded protein is CASSRWKQGYADTQYF.

The chain has TRBV6-2 or TRBV6-3 and TRBJ2-1; D not resolved. The V gene lost 2 bases and the J gene lost 6 bases, with 5 bases spanning the gap. Germline V gives CDR1 MNHEY, CDR2 SVGEGT. The CDR3 consists of 12 residues. The CDR3 nucleotides are TGTGCCAGCAGTTACCTCTCCAATGAGCAGTTCTTC. Encoded protein: CASSYLSNEQFF.

This clonotype was seen more than once but under ten times. This sequence joins TRBV7-2 and TRBJ1-4, with 7 bases fitting TRBD1. The CDR3 totals 16 residues. With V trimmed by 5 bases and J by 9 bases, 15 bases remained unmatched. Germline CDR1 reads SGHTA; CDR2 reads FQGNSA. The CDR3, as DNA: TGTGCCAGCAGCCATAAATTGACAGGGCCTGGTAAAAAACTGTTTTTT. It translates to CASSHKLTGPGKKLFF.

The rearrangement joins TRBV5-4 to TRBJ2-5; no definite D call. Germline V CDR1 and CDR2: SGHNT, YYREEE (reference sequence). This CDR3 region has 15 residues. Trimming pared 1 base from V and 0 bases from J, leaving 10 bases between. Written as DNA, the CDR3 is TGTGCCAGCAGCTTGCCGTCTCTGTACCAAGAGACCCAGTACTTC. Its translation is CASSLPSLYQETQYF.